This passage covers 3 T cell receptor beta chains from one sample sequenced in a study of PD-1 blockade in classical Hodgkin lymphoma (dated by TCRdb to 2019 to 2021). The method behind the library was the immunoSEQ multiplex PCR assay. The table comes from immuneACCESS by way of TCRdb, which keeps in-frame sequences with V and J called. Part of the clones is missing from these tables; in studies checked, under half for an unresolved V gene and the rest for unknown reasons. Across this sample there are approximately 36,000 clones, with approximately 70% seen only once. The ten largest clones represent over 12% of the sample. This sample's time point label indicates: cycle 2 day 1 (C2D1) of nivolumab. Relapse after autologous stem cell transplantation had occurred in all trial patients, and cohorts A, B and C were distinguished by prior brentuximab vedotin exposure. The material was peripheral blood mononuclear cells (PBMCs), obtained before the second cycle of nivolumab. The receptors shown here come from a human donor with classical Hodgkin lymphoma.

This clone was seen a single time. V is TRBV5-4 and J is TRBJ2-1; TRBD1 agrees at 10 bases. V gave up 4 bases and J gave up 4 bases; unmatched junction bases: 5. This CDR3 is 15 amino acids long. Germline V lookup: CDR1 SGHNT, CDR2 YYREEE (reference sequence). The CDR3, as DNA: TGTGCCAGCAGCCCGGGACAGGGGACGTACAATGAGCAGTTCTTC. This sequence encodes CASSPGQGTYNEQFF. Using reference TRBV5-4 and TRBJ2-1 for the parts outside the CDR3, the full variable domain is ETGVTQSPTHLIKTRGQQVTLRCSSQSGHNTVSWYQQALGQGPQFIFQYYREEENGRGNFPPRFSGLQFPNYSSELNVNALELDDSALYLCASSPGQGTYNEQFFGPGTRLTVL.

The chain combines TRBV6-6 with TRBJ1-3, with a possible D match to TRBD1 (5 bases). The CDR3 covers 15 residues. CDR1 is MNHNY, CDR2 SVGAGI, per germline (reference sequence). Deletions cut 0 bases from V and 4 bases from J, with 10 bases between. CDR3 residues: CASSYSPGQGNTIYF. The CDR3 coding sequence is TGTGCCAGCAGTTACTCCCCAGGGCAGGGAAACACCATATATTTT.

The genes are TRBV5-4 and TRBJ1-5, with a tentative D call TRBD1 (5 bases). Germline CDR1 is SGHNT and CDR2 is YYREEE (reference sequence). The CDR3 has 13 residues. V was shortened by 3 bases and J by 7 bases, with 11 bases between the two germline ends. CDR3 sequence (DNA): TGTGCCAGCAGCTCTGGGGGGGGACAGCCCCAGCATTTT. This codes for CASSSGGGQPQHF. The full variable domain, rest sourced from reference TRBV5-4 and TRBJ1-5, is ETGVTQSPTHLIKTRGQQVTLRCSSQSGHNTVSWYQQALGQGPQFIFQYYREEENGRGNFPPRFSGLQFPNYSSELNVNALELDDSALYLCASSSGGGQPQHFGDGTRLSIL.